This T cell receptor (beta chain) derives from a study of blood T cells in healthy people across ages. Note on this clonotype: Its antigen remains unknown.

Per sample, no less than 5 micrograms of total RNA were extracted. Whole-study results and caveats: Diversity figures derived from one million T cells were judged to underestimate the true value. Greater diversity and more naive CD4+ cells were seen in long-lived donors than in aged donors.

A second 7 to 11 cycle PCR used barcoded and J-beta primers. MiXCR was run by TCRdb on the 5' RACE reads, yielding one entry per CDR3 protein. In the table there are about 1.1 million distinct CDR3 sequences, roughly two fifths of which are singletons. The sequencing sample was made of blood. The TCR was taken from a man between 18 and 35 years old in good health.

CDR3 in amino acids: CASSESEIEQFF. CDR3 in DNA: TGCGCCAGCAGTGAGTCGGAAATTGAGCAGTTCTTC. The chain is built from TRBV10-2 and TRBJ2-1; D call uncertain. V was trimmed by 0 bases and J by 9 bases, leaving 6 bases between them. CDR1 and CDR2 (germline): WSHSY, SAAADI. The CDR3 spans 12 residues.